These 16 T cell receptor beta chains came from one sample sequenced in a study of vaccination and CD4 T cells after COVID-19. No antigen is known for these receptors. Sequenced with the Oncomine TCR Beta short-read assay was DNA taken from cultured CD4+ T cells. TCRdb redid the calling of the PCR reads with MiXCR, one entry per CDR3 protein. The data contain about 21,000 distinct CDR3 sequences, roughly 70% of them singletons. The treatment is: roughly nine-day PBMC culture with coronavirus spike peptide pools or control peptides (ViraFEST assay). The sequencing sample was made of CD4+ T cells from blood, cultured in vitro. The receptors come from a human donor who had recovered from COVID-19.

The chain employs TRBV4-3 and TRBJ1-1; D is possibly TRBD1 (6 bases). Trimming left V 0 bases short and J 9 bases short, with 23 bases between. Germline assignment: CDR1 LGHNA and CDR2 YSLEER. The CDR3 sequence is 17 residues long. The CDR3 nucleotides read TGCGCCAGCAGCCAAGATTTTATGTCAGGGGTGAACAGAAAAGCTTTCTTT. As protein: CASSQDFMSGVNRKAFF.

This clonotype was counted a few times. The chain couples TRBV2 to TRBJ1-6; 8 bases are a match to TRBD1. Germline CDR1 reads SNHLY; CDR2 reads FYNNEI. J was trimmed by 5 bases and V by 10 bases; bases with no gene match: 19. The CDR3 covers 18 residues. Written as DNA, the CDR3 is TGTGCCACCAGCGGACAGGGCCGATCTCGTTCTGATAATTCACCCCTCCACTTT. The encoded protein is CATSGQGRSRSDNSPLHF.

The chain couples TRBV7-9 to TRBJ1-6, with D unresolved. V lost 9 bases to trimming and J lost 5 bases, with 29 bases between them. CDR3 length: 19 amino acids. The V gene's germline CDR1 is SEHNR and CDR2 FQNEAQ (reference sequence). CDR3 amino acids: CARIEWWELWVLNNSPLHF. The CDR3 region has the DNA TGTGCCAGGATCGAATGGTGGGAGTTGTGGGTCCTCAATAATTCACCCCTCCACTTT.

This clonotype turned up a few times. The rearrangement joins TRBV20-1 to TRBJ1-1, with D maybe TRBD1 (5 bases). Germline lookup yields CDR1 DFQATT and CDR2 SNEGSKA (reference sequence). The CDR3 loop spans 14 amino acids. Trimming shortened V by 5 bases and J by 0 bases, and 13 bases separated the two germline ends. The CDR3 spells CSASPGLMNTEAFF. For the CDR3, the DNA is TGCAGTGCTTCCCCGGGGCTTATGAACACTGAAGCTTTCTTT.

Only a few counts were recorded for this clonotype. CDR3 in DNA: TGTGCCAGCAACCCTATTGATCAGCCCCAGCATTTT. Protein product: CASNPIDQPQHF. V gene TRBV12-3 or TRBV12-4 combines with J gene TRBJ1-5; no firm D call. The CDR3 loop spans 12 amino acids. Between the trimmed V and J ends, which lost 7 bases and 5 bases, there was a span of 9 bases.

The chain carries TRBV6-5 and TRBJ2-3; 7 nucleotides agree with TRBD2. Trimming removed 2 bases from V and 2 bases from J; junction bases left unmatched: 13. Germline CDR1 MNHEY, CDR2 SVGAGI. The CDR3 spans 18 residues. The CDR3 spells CASSYTGNGLGPTDTQYF. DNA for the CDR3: TGTGCCAGCAGTTACACCGGGAACGGACTAGGCCCCACAGATACGCAGTATTTT.

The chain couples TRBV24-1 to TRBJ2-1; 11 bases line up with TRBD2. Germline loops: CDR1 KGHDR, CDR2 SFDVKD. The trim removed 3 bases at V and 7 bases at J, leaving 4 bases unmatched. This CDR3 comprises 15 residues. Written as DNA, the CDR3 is TGTGCCACCAGTGATACTAGCGGGAGTGATAATGAGCAGTTCTTC. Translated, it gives CATSDTSGSDNEQFF.

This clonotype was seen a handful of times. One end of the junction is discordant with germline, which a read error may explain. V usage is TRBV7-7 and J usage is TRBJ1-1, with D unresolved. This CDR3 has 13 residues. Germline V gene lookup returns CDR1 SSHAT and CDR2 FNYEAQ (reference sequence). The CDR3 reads CASSSRQNTEAFF. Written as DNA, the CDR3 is TGTGCTAGCAGCTCCCGACAGAACACTGAAGCTTTCTTT.

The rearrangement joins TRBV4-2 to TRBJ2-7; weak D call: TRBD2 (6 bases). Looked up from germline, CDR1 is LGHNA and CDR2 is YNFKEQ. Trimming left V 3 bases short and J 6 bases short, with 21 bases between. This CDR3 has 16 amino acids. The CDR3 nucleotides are TGTGCCAGCAGCCAGGACTATGTCGGGCTTGCTGGCGAGCAGTACTTC. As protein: CASSQDYVGLAGEQYF.

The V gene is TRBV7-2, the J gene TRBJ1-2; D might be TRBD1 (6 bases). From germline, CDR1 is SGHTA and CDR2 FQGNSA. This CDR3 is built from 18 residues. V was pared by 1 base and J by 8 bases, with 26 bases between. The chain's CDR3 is CASSLGRAFVGGARGYTF. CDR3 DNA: TGTGCCAGCAGCTTAGGCCGGGCCTTTGTGGGGGGCGCTCGGGGCTACACCTTC. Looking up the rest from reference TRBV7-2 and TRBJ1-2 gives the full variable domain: GAGVSQSPSNKVTEKGKDVELRCDPISGHTALYWYRQSLGQGLEFLIYFQGNSAPDKSGLPSDRFSAERTGGSVSTLTIQRTQQEDSAVYLCASSLGRAFVGGARGYTFGSGTRLTVV.

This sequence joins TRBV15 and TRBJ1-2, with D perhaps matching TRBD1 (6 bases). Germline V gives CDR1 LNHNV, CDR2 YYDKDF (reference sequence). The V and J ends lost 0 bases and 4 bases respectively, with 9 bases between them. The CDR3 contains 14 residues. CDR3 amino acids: CATSREGGGYGYTF. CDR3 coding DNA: TGTGCCACCAGCAGAGAGGGGGGCGGCTATGGCTACACCTTC.

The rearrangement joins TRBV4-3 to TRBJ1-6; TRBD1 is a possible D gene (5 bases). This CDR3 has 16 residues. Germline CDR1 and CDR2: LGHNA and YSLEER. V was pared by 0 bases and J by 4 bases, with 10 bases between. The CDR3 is CASSQEMTDYNSPLHF. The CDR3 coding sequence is TGCGCCAGCAGCCAAGAGATGACAGATTATAATTCACCCCTCCACTTT.

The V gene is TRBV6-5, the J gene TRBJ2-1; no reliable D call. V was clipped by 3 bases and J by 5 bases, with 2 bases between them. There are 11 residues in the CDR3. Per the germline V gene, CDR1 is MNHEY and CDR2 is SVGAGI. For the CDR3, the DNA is TGTGCCAGCAGTTATCACAATGAGCAGTTCTTC. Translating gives CASSYHNEQFF.

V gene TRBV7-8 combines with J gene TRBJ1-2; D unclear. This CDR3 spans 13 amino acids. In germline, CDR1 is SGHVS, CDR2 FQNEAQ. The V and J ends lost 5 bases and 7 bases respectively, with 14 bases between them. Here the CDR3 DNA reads TGTGCCAGCAGCCGAAAGGGAGGGTCTGGCTACACCTTC. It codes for CASSRKGGSGYTF. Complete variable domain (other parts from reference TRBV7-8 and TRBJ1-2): GAGVSQSPRYKVAKRGQDVALRCDPISGHVSLFWYQQALGQGPEFLTYFQNEAQLDKSGLPSDRFFAERPEGSVSTLKIQRTQQEDSAVYLCASSRKGGSGYTFGSGTRLTVV.

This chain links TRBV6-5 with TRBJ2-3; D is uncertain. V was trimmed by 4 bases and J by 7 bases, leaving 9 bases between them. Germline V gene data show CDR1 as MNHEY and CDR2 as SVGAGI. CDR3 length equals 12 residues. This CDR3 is CASSSAHYTQYF. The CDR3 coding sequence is TGTGCCAGCAGTTCCGCACACTATACGCAGTATTTT.

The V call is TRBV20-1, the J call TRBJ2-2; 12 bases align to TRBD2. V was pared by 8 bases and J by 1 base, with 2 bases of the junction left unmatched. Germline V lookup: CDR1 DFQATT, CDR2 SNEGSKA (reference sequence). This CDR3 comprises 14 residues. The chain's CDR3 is CSSTSGRNTGELFF. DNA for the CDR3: TGCAGTTCGACTAGCGGGAGGAACACCGGGGAGCTGTTTTTT.